A single sample gave rise to the 14 T cell receptor beta chains below, sequenced in a study of blood T cell repertoires in COVID-19. Profiled with immunoSEQ multiplex PCR; TCRdb holds only in-frame clones, not every one. The sample shows fewer than 250,000 clones, around 80% of them seen only once. Sequencing was done on a sample of peripheral blood. These receptors all stem from a man aged 50-59 years with active or convalescent COVID-19.

This sequence joins TRBV29-1 and TRBJ1-5; TRBD1 is a possible D gene (5 bases). This CDR3 is 15 amino acids long. Looked up from germline, CDR1 is SQVTM and CDR2 is ANQGSEA. Between the trimmed V and J ends, which lost 1 base and 4 bases, there was a span of 14 bases. CDR3: CSVEGGELGNQPQHF. CDR3 nucleotide sequence: TGCAGCGTTGAAGGGGGGGAGTTGGGGAATCAGCCCCAGCATTTT.

V is TRBV30 and J is TRBJ2-2; TRBD1 might be the D (6 bases). CDR1 and CDR2 from the germline V gene are GTSNPN and SVGIG (reference sequence). The CDR3 extends over 13 amino acids. The germline V and J ends were trimmed by 5 bases and 6 bases, with 13 bases remaining between them. CDR3 in amino acids: CAWDFEGAGELFF. In nucleotides, the CDR3 is TGTGCCTGGGACTTCGAGGGGGCCGGGGAGCTGTTTTTT.

There are a few counts of this clone. The chain has TRBV30 and TRBJ2-4, with no clear D. CDR3 length: 15 residues. Trimming shortened V by 0 bases and J by 0 bases, and 9 bases separated the two germline ends. The germline CDR1 and CDR2 sequences are GTSNPN and SVGIG (reference sequence). CDR3 in amino acids: CAWSVLPVAKNIQYF. The CDR3 DNA reads TGTGCCTGGAGTGTACTACCTGTAGCCAAAAACATTCAGTACTTC.

A few counts support this clone. The genes are TRBV6-6 and TRBJ2-5, with no clear D. Germline CDR1 is MNHNY and CDR2 is SVGAGI (reference sequence). Trimming took off 5 bases at V and 4 bases at J, with 8 bases between the two ends. This CDR3 is built from 12 residues. The CDR3 DNA is TGTGCCAGCAGTCCTAACTCAGAGACCCAGTACTTC. This codes for CASSPNSETQYF.

V and J are TRBV9 and TRBJ1-2; 12 bases line up with TRBD1. The V gene's germline CDR1 is SGDLS and CDR2 YYNGEE. The length of the CDR3 is 16 residues. The V gene end was trimmed by 3 bases and the J gene end by 7 bases; junction bases not matched to a gene: 10. The CDR3: CASSAQGQGATAGYTF. CDR3 coding DNA: TGTGCCAGCAGCGCCCAGGGACAGGGGGCGACCGCTGGCTACACCTTC.

V is TRBV19 and J is TRBJ2-2; 7 bases agree with TRBD2. The CDR3 runs to 17 residues. Germline V gene lookup returns CDR1 LNHDA and CDR2 SQIVND (reference sequence). V was pared by 1 base and J by 4 bases, with 9 bases of the junction left unmatched. CDR3 region: CASSIVVAGDGTGELFF. DNA for the CDR3: TGTGCCAGTAGTATAGTAGTGGCGGGAGACGGCACCGGGGAGCTGTTTTTT.

The chain uses TRBV28 and TRBJ1-1; D perhaps matches TRBD1 (6 bases). In germline, CDR1 is MDHEN, CDR2 SYDVKM. The CDR3 contains 13 residues. V shed 10 bases and J shed 0 bases, with 12 bases lying between them. CDR3 DNA: TGTGCCACCGGCCAGGGGATGAACACTGAAGCTTTCTTT. Residues: CATGQGMNTEAFF.

The V and J genes are TRBV3-1 (or the pseudogene TRBV3-2) and TRBJ2-1; 13 nucleotides match TRBD2. With V trimmed by 0 bases and J by 0 bases, 5 bases remained unmatched. Per the germline V gene, CDR1 is LGHDT and CDR2 is YNNKEL (reference sequence). The CDR3 loop spans 19 amino acids. CDR3 DNA sequence: TGTGCCAGCAGCCAAGAGGGACTAGCGGGGCCCAGCTCCTACAATGAGCAGTTCTTC. Amino acid sequence: CASSQEGLAGPSSYNEQFF.

This clone was seen a single time. This rearrangement joins TRBV19 to TRBJ2-1; perhaps TRBD2 as D (6 bases). The CDR3 is 15 amino acids. V was shortened by 3 bases and J by 6 bases, with 15 bases between the two germline ends. Germline V gene lookup returns CDR1 LNHDA and CDR2 SQIVND (reference sequence). This chain's CDR3 is CASSMGGVLSNEQFF. Here the CDR3 DNA reads TGTGCCAGTAGTATGGGGGGAGTTCTCTCCAATGAGCAGTTCTTC.

This chain links TRBV6-5 with TRBJ1-2, with D perhaps TRBD1 (5 bases). In germline, CDR1 is MNHEY, CDR2 SVGAGI. The CDR3 has 13 residues. Trimming pared 3 bases from V and 3 bases from J, leaving 8 bases between. The CDR3 sequence: CASSYGAHYGYTF. The CDR3, as DNA: TGTGCCAGCAGTTATGGGGCCCACTATGGCTACACCTTC.

This clone is a singleton in its sample. The V gene is TRBV7-8, the J gene TRBJ1-3; 7 bases match TRBD1. The V segment lost 0 bases and the J segment 0 bases; nucleotides outside the gene matches: 2. The CDR3 contains 16 residues. CDR1 SGHVS and CDR2 FQNEAQ come from the germline V gene. The CDR3 is CASSLAGQHSGNTIYF. CDR3 DNA: TGTGCCAGCAGCTTAGCGGGACAGCACTCTGGAAACACCATATATTTT. Looking up the rest from reference TRBV7-8 and TRBJ1-3 gives the full variable domain: GAGVSQSPRYKVAKRGQDVALRCDPISGHVSLFWYQQALGQGPEFLTYFQNEAQLDKSGLPSDRFFAERPEGSVSTLKIQRTQQEDSAVYLCASSLAGQHSGNTIYFGEGSWLTVV.

The CDR3 DNA reads as TGCGCCAGCAGCAAGGACAGGAACACTGAAGCTTTCTTT. Translation gives CASSKDRNTEAFF. The chain joins TRBV5-1 to TRBJ1-1; maybe TRBD1 (6 bases). There are 13 residues in the CDR3. Germline V gene sequence: CDR1 SGHRS, CDR2 YFSETQ. Trimming took off 4 bases at V and 1 base at J, with 8 bases between the two ends.

The chain carries TRBV6-6 and TRBJ2-5; 9 bases are shared with TRBD1. Germline assignment: CDR1 MNHNY and CDR2 SVGAGI (reference sequence). The trim removed 5 bases at V and 5 bases at J, leaving 9 bases unmatched. This CDR3 contains 15 residues. The CDR3 DNA reads TGTGCCAGCAGTCCCCCGGGACAGGGTAGGGAGACCCAGTACTTC. Amino acids: CASSPPGQGRETQYF.

The rearrangement links TRBV9 to TRBJ2-3, with D possibly TRBD2 on 7 matching bases. This CDR3 comprises 16 residues. Trimming cost V 3 bases and J 0 bases, with 14 bases left between them. Per germline, CDR1 SGDLS and CDR2 YYNGEE. CDR3 in DNA: TGTGCCAGCAGCGCTCCGGGGGGCGGGAGCACAGATACGCAGTATTTT. Protein product: CASSAPGGGSTDTQYF. Filled out from reference TRBV9 and TRBJ2-3, the complete variable domain reads DSGVTQTPKHLITATGQRVTLRCSPRSGDLSVYWYQQSLDQGLQFLIQYYNGEERAKGNILERFSAQQFPDLHSELNLSSLELGDSALYFCASSAPGGGSTDTQYFGPGTRLTVL.